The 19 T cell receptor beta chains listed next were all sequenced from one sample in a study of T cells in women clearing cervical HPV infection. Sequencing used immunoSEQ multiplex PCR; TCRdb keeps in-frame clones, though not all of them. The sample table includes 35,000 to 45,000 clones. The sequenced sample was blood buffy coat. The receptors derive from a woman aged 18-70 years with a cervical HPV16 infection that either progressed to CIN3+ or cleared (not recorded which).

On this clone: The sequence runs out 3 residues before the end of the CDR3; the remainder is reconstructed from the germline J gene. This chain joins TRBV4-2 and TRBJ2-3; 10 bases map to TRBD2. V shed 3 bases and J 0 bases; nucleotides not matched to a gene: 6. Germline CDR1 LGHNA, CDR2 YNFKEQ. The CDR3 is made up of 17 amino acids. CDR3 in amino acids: CASSQAPSGSSTDTQYF. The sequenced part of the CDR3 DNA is TGTGCCAGCAGCCAGGCTCCTAGCGGGAGCAGCACAGATACG.

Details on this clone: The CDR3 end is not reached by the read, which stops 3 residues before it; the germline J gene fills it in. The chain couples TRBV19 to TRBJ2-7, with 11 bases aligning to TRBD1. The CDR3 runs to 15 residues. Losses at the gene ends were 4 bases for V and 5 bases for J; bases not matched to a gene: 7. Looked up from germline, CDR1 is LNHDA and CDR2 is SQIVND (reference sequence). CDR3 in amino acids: CASSSPGQGANEQYF. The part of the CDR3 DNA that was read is TGTGCCAGTAGTAGCCCTGGACAGGGGGCGAACGAG. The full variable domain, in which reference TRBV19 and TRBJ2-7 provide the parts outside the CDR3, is DGGITQSPKYLFRKEGQNVTLSCEQNLNHDAMYWYRQDPGQGLRLIYYSQIVNDFQKGDIAEGYSVSREKKESFPLTVTSAQKNPTAFYLCASSSPGQGANEQYFGPGTRLTVT.

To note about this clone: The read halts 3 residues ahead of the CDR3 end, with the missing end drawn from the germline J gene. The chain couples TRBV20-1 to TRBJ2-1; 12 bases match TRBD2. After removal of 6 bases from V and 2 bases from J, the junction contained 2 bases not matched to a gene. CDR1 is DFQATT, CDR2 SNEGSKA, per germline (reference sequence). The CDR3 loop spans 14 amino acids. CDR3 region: CSARLAGAYNEQFF. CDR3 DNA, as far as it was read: TGCAGTGCCAGACTAGCGGGAGCCTACAATGAG.

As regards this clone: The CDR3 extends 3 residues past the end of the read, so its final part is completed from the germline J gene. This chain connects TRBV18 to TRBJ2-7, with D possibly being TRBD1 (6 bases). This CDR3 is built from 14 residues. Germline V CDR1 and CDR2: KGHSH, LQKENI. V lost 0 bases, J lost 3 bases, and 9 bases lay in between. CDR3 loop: CASSPPRGHYEQYF. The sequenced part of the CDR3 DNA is TGTGCCAGCTCACCACCCAGGGGACACTACGAG.

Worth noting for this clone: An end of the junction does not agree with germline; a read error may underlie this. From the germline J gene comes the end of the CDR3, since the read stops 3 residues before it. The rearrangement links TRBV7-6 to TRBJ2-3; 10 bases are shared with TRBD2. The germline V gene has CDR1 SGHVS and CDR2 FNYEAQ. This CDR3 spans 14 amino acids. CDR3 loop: CTSSIATSGDTQYF. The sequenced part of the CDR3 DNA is TGTACCAGCAGCATAGCGACTAGCGGGGATACG.

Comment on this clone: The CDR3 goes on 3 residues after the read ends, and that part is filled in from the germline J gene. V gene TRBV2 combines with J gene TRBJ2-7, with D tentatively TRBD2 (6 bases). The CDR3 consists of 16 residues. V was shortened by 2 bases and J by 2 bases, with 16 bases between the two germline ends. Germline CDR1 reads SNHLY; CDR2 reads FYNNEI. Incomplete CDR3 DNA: TGTGCCAGCAGTGAATTAGCAGGGTCTAGCGCCTACGAG. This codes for CASSELAGSSAYE. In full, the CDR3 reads CASSELAGSSAYEQYF.

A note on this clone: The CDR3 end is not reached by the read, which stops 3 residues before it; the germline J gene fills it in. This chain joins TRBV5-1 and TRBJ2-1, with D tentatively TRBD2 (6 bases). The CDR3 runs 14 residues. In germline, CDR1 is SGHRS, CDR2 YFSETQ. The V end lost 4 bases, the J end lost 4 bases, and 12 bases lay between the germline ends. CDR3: CASSPAGGYNEQFF. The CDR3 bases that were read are TGCGCCAGCAGCCCAGCGGGCGGGTACAATGAG.

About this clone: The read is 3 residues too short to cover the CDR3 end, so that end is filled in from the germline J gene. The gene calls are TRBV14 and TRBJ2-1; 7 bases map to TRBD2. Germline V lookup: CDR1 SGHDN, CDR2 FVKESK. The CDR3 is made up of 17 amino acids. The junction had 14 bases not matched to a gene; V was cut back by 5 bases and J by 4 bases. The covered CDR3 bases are TGTGCCAGCAGCTTAAGATCGGGACTACTCTTGTACAATGAG. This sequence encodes CASSLRSGLLLYNE. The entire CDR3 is CASSLRSGLLLYNEQFF.

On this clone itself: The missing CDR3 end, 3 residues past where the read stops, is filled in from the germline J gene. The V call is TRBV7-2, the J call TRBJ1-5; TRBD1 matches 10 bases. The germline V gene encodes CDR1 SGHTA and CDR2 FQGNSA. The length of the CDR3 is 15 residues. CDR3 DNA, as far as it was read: TGTGCCAGCAGCCCGGGACAGGGGTTCCCCGGTCCC. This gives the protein CASSPGQGFPGP. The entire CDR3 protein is CASSPGQGFPGPQHF.

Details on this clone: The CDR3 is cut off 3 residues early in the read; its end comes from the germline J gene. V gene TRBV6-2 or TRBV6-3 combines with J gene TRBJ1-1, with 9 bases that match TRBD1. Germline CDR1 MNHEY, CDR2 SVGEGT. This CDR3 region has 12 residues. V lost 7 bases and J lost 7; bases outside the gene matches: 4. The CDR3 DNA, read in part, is TGTGCCAGCACTCTGGACAGGGGTGAA. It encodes CASTLDRGE. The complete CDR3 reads CASTLDRGEAFF.

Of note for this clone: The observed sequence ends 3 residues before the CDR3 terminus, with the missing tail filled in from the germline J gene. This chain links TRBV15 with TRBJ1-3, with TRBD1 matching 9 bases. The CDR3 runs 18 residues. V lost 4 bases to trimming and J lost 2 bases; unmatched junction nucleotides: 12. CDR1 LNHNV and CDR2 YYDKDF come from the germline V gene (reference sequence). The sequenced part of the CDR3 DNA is TGTGCCACCAGCACCAGCCGTAGAGGGACAGGGCCTGGAAACACC. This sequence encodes CATSTSRRGTGPGNT. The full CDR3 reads CATSTSRRGTGPGNTIYF. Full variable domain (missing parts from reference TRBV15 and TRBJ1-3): DAMVIQNPRYQVTQFGKPVTLSCSQTLNHNVMYWYQQKSSQAPKLLFHYYDKDFNNEADTPDNFQSRRPNTSFCFLDIRSPGLGDTAMYLCATSTSRRGTGPGNTIYFGEGSWLTVV.

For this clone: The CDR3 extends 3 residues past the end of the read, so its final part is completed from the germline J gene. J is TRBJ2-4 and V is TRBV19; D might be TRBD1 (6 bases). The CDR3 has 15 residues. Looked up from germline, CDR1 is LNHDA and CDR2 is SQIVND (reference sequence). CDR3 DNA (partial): TGTGCCAGTAGTCCCAACAGGGCCCCCTACTATGGT. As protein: CASSPNRAPYYG. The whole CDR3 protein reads CASSPNRAPYYGQYF.

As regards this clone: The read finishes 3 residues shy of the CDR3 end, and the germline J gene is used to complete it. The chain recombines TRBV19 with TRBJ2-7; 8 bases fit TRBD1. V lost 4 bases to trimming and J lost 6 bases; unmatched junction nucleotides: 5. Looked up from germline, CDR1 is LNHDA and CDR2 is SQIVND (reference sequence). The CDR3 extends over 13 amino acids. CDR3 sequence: CASSTGTGSEQYF. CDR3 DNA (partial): TGTGCCAGTAGTACCGGGACAGGAAGCGAG.

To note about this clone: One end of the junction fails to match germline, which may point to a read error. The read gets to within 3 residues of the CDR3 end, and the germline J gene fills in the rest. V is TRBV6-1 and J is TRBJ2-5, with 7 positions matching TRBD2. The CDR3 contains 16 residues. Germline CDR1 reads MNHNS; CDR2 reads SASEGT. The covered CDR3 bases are TGTGCCAGCAGTAAAGCCGGGACTACCCCCGGCGAGACC. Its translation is CASSKAGTTPGET. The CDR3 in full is CASSKAGTTPGETQYF.

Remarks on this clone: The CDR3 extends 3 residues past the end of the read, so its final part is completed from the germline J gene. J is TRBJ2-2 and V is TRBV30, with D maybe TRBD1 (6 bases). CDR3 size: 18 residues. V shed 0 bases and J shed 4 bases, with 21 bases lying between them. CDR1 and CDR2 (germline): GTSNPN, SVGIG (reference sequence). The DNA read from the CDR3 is TGTGCCTGGAGTGTACGTGGCATACTCCGAGGGGGCACCGGGGAG. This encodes CAWSVRGILRGGTGE. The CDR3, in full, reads CAWSVRGILRGGTGELFF.

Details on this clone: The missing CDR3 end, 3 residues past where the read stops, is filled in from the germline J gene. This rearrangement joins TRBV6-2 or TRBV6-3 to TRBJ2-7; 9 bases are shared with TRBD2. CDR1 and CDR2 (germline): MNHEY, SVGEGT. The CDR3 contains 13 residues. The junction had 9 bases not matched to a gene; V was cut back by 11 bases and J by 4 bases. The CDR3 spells CASGLALPYEQYF. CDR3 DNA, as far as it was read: TGTGCCTCGGGACTAGCTCTTCCATACGAG.

The sequenced part of the CDR3 DNA is TGTGCCAGCAGCCAAGTCGCGGGGAATTACGAG. Translation: CASSQVAGNYE. The complete CDR3 protein is CASSQVAGNYEQYF. This sequence joins TRBV4-2 and TRBJ2-7; tentatively, D is TRBD2 (6 bases). The missing CDR3 end, 3 residues past where the read stops, is filled in from the germline J gene. Germline values: CDR1 LGHNA, CDR2 YNFKEQ. V shed 1 base and J shed 4 bases, with 11 bases lying between them. The CDR3 is 14 residues long.

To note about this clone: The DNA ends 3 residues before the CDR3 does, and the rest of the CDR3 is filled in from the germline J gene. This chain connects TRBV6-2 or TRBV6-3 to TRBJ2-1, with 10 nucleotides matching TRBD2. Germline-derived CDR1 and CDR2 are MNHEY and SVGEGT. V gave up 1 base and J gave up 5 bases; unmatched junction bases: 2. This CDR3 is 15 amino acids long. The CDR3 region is CASSYWTSGNNEQFF. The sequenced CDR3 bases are TGTGCCAGCAGTTACTGGACTAGCGGAAACAATGAG.

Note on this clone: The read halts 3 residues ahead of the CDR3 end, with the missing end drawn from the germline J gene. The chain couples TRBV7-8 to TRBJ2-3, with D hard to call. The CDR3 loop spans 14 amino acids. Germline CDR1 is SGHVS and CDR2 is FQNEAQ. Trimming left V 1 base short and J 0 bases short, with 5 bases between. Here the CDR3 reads CASSLGLSTDTQYF. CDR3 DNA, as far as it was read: TGTGCCAGCAGCTTAGGACTGAGCACAGATACG.